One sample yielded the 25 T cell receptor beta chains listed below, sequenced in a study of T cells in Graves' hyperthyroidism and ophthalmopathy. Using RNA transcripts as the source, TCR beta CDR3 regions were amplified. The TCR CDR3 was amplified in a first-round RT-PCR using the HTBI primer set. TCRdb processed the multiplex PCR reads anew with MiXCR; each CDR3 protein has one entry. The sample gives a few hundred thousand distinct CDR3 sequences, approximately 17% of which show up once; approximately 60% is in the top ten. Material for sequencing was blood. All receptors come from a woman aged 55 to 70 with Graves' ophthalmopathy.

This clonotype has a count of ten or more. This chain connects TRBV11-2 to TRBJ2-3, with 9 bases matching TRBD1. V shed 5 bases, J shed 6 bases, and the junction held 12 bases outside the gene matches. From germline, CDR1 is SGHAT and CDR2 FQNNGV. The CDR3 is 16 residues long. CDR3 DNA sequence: TGTGCCAGCAGCCACAGGGGGCCCAGTCTTGCTGATACGCAGTATTTT. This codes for CASSHRGPSLADTQYF.

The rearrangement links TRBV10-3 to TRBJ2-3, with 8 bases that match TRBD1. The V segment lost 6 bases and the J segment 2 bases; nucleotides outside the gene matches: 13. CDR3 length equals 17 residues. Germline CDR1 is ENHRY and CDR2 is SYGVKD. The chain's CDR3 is CAIRKSSQGASTDTQYF. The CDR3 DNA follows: TGTGCCATCAGAAAAAGCTCTCAGGGGGCCTCCACAGATACGCAGTATTTT.

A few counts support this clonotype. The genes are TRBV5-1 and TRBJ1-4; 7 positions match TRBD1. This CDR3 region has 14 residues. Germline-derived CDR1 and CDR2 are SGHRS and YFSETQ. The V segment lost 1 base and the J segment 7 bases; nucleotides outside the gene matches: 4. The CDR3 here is CASSLTGEVEKLFF. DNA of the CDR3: TGCGCCAGCAGCTTGACAGGGGAGGTTGAAAAACTGTTTTTT.

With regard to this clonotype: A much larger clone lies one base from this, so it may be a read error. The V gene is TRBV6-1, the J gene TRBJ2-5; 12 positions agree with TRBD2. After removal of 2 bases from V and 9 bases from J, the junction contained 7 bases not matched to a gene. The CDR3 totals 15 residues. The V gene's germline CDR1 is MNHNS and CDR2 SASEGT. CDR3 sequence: CASSELAGGREAQYF. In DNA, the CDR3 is TGTGCCAGCAGTGAACTAGCGGGAGGGCGGGAGGCCCAGTACTTC.

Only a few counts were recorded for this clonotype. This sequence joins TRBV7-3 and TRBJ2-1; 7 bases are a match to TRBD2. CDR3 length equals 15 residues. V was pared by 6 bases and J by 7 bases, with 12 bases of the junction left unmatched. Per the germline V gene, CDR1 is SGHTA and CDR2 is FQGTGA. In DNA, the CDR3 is TGTGCCAGCAGTCCGGGGGGTAGCGGCCCAAATGAGCAGTTCTTC. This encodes CASSPGGSGPNEQFF.

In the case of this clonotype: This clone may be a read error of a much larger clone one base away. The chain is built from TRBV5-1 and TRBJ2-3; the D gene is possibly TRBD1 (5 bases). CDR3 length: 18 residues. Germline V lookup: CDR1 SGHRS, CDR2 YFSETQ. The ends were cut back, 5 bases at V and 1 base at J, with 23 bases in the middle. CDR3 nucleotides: TGCGCCAGCAGTTATGGGCAGGGAAGCTACTCTGGCACAGATACGCAGTATTTT. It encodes CASSYGQGSYSGTDTQYF.

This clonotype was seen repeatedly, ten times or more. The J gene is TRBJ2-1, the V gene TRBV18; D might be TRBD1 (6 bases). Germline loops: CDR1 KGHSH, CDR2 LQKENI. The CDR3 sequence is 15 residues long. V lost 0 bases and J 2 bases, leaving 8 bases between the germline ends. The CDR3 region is CASSPPRGPYNEQFF. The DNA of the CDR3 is TGTGCCAGCTCACCACCCAGGGGCCCCTACAATGAGCAGTTCTTC.

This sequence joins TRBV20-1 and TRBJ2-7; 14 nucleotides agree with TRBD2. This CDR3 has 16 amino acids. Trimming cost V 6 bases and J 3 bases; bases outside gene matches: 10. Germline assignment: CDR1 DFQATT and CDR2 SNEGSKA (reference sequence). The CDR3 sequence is CSAEDGTSGSFYEQYF. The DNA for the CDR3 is TGCAGTGCCGAAGACGGGACTAGCGGGAGTTTCTACGAGCAGTACTTC.

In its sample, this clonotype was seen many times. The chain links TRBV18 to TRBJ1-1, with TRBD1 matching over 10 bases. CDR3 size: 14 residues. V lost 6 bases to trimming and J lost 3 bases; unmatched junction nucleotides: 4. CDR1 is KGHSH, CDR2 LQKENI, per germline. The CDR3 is CASSQGQGYTEAFF. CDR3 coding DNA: TGTGCCAGCTCCCAGGGACAGGGGTACACTGAAGCTTTCTTT.

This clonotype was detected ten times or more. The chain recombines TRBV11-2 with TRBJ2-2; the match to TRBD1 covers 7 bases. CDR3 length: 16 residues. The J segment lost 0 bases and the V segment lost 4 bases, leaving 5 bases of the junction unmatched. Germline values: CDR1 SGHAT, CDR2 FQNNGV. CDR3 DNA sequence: TGTGCCAGCAGCTCCCGGACAGGAGCGAACACCGGGGAGCTGTTTTTT. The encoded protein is CASSSRTGANTGELFF.

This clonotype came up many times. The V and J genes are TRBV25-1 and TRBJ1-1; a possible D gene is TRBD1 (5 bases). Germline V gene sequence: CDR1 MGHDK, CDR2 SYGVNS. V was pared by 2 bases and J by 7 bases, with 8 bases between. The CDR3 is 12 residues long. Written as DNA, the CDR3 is TGTGCCAGCAGTGAAGGGGGAGATGAAGCTTTCTTT. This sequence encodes CASSEGGDEAFF. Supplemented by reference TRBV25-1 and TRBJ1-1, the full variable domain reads EADIYQTPRYLVIGTGKKITLECSQTMGHDKMYWYQQDPGMELHLIHYSYGVNSTEKGDLSSESTVSRIRTEHFPLTLESARPSHTSQYLCASSEGGDEAFFGQGTRLTVV.

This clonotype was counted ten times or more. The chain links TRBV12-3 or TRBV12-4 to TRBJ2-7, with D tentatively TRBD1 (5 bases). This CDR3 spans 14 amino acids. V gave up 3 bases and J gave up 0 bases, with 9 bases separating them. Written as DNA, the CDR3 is TGTGCCAGCAGTTTTTCCGACAGCTCCTACGAGCAGTACTTC. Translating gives CASSFSDSSYEQYF.

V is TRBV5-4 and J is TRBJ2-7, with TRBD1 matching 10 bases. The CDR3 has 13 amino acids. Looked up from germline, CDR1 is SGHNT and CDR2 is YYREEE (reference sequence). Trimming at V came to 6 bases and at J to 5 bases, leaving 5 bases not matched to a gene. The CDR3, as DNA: TGTGCCAGCAACCGGGACAGGGGACACGAGCAGTACTTC. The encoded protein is CASNRDRGHEQYF.

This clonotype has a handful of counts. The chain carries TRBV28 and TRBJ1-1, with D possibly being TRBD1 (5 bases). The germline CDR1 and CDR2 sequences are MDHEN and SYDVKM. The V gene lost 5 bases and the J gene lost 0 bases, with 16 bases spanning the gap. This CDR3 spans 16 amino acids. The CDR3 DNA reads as TGTGCCAGCAGTCGGCTTGAGGGAGGGGTGAACACTGAAGCTTTCTTT. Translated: CASSRLEGGVNTEAFF. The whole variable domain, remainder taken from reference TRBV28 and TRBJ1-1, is DVKVTQSSRYLVKRTGEKVFLECVQDMDHENMFWYRQDPGLGLRLIYFSYDVKMKEKGDIPEGYSVSREKKERFSLILESASTNQTSMYLCASSRLEGGVNTEAFFGQGTRLTVV.

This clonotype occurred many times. The CDR3 bases are TGCAGTGCTAGAGAGTCTAGCGGGGGGGATGACAATGAGCAGTTCTTC. Translating gives CSARESSGGDDNEQFF. The chain couples TRBV20-1 to TRBJ2-1, with 12 bases identical to TRBD2. Trimming cost V 0 bases and J 5 bases; bases outside gene matches: 5. In germline, CDR1 is DFQATT, CDR2 SNEGSKA (reference sequence). This CDR3 spans 16 amino acids.

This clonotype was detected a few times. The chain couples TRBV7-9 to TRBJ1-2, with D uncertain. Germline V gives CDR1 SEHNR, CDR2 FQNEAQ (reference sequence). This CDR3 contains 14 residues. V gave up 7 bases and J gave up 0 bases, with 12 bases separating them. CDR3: CASTATRANYGYTF. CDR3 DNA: TGTGCCAGCACCGCGACACGAGCTAACTATGGCTACACCTTC.

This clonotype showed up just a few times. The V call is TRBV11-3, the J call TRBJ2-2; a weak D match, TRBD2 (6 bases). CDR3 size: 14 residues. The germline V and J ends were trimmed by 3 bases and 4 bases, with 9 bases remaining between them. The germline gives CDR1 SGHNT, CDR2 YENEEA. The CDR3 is CASSLGGGTGELFF. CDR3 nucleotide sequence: TGTGCCAGCAGCTTGGGGGGAGGCACCGGGGAGCTGTTTTTT. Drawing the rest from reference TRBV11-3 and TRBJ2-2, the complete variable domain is EAGVVQSPRYKIIEKKQPVAFWCNPISGHNTLYWYLQNLGQGPELLIRYENEEAVDDSQLPKDRFSAERLKGVDSTLKIQPAELGDSAVYLCASSLGGGTGELFFGEGSRLTVL.

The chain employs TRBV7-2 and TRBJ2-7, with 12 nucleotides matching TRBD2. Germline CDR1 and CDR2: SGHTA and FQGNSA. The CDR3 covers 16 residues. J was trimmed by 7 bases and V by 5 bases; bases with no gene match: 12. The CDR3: CASSRPLAGGSNEQYF. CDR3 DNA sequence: TGTGCCAGCAGCAGACCTCTAGCGGGAGGGTCCAATGAGCAGTACTTC.

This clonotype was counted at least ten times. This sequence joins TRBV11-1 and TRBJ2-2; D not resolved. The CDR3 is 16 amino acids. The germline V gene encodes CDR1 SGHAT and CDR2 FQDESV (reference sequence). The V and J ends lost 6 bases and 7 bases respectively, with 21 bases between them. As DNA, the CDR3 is TGTGCCAGCAGACCAGACCCCAATGAACAAGACGGGGAGCTGTTTTTT. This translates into CASRPDPNEQDGELFF.

CDR3 bases: TGTGCCAGTAGTATAGAGGGGGGACTAGCCTACAATGAGCAGTTCTTC. This gives the protein CASSIEGGLAYNEQFF. The V call is TRBV19, the J call TRBJ2-1; 8 nucleotides agree with TRBD2. V was pared by 0 bases and J by 2 bases, with 3 bases of the junction left unmatched. The germline CDR1 and CDR2 sequences are LNHDA and SQIVND (reference sequence). The CDR3 consists of 16 residues.

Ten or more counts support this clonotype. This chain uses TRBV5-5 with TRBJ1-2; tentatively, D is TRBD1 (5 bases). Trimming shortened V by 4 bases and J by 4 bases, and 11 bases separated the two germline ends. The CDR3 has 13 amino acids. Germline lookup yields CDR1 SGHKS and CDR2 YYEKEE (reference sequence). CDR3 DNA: TGTGCCAGCAGCGACCGGGGGAGCTATGGCTACACCTTC. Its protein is CASSDRGSYGYTF.

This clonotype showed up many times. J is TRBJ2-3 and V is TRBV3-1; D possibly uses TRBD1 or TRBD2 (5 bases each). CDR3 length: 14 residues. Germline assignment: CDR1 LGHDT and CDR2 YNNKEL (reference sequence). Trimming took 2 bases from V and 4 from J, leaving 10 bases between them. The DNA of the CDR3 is TGTGCCAGCAGCCAATGGGGGACCCCAGATACGCAGTATTTT. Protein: CASSQWGTPDTQYF.

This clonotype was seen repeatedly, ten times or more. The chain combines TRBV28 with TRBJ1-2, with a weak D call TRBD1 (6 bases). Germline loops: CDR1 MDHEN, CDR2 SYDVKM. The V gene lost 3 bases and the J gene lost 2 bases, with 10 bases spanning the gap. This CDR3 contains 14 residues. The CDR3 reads CASSLAGANYGYTF. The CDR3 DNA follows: TGTGCCAGCAGTTTGGCAGGGGCGAACTATGGCTACACCTTC.

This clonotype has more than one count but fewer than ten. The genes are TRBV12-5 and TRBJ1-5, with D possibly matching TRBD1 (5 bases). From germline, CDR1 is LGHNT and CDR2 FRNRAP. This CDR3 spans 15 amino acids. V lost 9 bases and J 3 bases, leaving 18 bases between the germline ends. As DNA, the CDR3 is TGTGCTAGCTACTCGGGGGATGGCCACAATCAGCCCCAGCATTTT. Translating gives CASYSGDGHNQPQHF.

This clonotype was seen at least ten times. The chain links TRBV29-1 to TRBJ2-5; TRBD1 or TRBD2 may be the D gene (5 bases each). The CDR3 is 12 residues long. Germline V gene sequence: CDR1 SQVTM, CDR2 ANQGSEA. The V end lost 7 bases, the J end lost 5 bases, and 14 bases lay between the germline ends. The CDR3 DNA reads TGCAGCGGAGCCGGGACGATGGAGACCCAGTACTTC. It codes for CSGAGTMETQYF.